The clone carrying this TCR beta chain was seen a handful of times. Antigen: not known. This sample was taken from a study of cytomegalovirus exposure and HLA in healthy donors. General observations from the study: Most subjects' HLA-A and HLA-B alleles were reportedly predicted from TCR beta sequences. Later genetic work tied a missense DCLRE1C variant to beta-chain V and J trimming. Roughly uniform depth of sequencing across donors was assumed in presence/absence analyses. The classifier was said to identify cytomegalovirus status with high specificity and sensitivity.

In germline, CDR1 is MRHNA, CDR2 SNTAGT. This CDR3 region has 15 residues. V shed 4 bases and J shed 4 bases, with 14 bases lying between them. A multiplex PCR was run with 60 Vbeta primers and 13 Jbeta primers. Only in-frame clones appear in the TCRdb table, and some are missing; sequencing was by immunoSEQ multiplex PCR. The sample consists of hundreds of thousands of clones, 82% of them appearing once. The chain is built from TRBV6-4 and TRBJ2-1; possibly TRBD2 for D (6 bases). What was sequenced was PBMCs. The TCR originated in a man aged 40-49 years in good health and CMV-seropositive. For the CDR3, the DNA is TGTGCCAGCAGTGCCGGGACGGGGGATTACAATGAGCAGTTCTTC. Translated, it gives CASSAGTGDYNEQFF.